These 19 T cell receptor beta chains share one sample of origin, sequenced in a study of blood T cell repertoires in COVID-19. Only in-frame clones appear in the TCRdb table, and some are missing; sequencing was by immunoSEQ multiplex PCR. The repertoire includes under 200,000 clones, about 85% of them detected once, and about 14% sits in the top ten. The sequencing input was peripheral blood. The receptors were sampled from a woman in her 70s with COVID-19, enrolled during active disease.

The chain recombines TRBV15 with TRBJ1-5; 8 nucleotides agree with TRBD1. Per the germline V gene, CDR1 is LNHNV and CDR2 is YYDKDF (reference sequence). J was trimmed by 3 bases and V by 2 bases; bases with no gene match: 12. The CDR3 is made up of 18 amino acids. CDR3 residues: CATSRSGRQGALNQPQHF. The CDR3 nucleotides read TGTGCCACCAGCAGATCGGGGAGGCAGGGGGCACTCAATCAGCCCCAGCATTTT. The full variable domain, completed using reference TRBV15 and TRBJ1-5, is DAMVIQNPRYQVTQFGKPVTLSCSQTLNHNVMYWYQQKSSQAPKLLFHYYDKDFNNEADTPDNFQSRRPNTSFCFLDIRSPGLGDTAMYLCATSRSGRQGALNQPQHFGDGTRLSIL.

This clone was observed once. The CDR3 loop reads CASSLWKPGGATNEKLFF. In DNA, the CDR3 is TGTGCCAGCAGTTTATGGAAACCAGGGGGCGCAACTAATGAAAAACTGTTTTTT. The V and J genes are TRBV28 and TRBJ1-4; the match to TRBD1 covers 8 bases. V trimming: 0 bases; J trimming: 0 bases; junction bases outside the gene matches: 6. The CDR3 spans 18 residues. Germline V gene lookup returns CDR1 MDHEN and CDR2 SYDVKM.

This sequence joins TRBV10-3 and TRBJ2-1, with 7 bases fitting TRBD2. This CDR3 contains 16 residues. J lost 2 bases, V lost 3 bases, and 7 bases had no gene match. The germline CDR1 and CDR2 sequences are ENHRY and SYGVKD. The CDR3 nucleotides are TGTGCCATCAGTGAATATTCGGGACTACCCTACAATGAGCAGTTCTTC. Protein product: CAISEYSGLPYNEQFF.

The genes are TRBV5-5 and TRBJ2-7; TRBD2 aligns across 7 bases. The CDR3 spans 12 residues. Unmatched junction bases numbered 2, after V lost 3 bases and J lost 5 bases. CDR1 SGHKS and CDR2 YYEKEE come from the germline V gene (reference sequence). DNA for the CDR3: TGTGCCAGCAGCTCCGGGACTAACGAGCAGTACTTC. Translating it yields CASSSGTNEQYF.

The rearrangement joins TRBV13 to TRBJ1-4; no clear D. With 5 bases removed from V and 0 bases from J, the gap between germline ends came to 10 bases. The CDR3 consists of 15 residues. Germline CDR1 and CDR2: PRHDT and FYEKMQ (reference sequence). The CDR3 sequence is CASSPRASTNEKLFF. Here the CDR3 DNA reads TGTGCCAGCAGCCCCCGAGCTTCAACTAATGAAAAACTGTTTTTT.

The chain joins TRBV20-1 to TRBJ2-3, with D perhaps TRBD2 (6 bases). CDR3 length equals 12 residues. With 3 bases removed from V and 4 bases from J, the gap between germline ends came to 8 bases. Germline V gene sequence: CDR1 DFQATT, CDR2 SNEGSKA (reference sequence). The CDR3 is CSASWGADTQYF. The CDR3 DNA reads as TGCAGTGCTAGTTGGGGGGCAGATACGCAGTATTTT.

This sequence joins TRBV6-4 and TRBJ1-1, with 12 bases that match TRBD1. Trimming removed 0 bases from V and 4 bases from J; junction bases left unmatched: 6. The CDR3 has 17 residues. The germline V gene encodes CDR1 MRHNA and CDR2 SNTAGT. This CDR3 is CASSDSFRDRGPTEAFF. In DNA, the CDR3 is TGTGCCAGCAGTGACTCATTTAGGGACAGGGGGCCCACTGAAGCTTTCTTT.

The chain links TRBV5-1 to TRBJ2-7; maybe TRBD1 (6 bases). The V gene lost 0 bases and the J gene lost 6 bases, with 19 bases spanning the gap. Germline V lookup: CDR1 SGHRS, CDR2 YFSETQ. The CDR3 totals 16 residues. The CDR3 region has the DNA TGCGCCAGCAGCTTGGGGATTGGGCAGGGACAATCCGAGCAGTACTTC. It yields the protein CASSLGIGQGQSEQYF.

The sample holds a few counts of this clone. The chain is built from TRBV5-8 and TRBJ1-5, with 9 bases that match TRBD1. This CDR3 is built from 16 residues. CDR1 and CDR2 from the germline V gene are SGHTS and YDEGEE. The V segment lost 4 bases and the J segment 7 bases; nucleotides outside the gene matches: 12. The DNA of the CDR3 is TGTGCCAGCAGCAAACAGGGGGCACAGGATGGGCAGCCCCAGCATTTT. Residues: CASSKQGAQDGQPQHF.

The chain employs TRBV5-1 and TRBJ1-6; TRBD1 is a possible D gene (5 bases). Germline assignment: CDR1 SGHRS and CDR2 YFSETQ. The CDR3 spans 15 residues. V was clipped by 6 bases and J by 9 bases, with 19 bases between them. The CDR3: CASTPGRGGLSPLHF. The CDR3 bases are TGCGCCAGCACCCCTGGGAGGGGAGGACTTTCACCCCTCCACTTT.

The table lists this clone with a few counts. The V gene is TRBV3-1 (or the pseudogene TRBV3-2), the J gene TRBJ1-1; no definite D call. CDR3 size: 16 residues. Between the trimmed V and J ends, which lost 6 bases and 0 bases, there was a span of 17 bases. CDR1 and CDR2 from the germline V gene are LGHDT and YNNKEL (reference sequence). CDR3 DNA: TGTGCCAGCAGACTAACTGCTCGCGGTATGAACACTGAAGCTTTCTTT. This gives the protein CASRLTARGMNTEAFF.

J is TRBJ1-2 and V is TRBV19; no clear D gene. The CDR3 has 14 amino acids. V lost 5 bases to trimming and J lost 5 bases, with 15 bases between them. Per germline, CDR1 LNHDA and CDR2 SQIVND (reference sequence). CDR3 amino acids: CASSPSATPYGYTF. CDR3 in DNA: TGTGCCAGTAGTCCGTCTGCCACACCTTATGGCTACACCTTC.

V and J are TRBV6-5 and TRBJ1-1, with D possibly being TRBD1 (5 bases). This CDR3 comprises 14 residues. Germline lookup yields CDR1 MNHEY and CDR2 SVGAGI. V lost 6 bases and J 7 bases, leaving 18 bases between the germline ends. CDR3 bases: TGTGCCAGCAGGCTCGCTCAGGGTTGGGGTGAAGCTTTCTTT. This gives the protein CASRLAQGWGEAFF.

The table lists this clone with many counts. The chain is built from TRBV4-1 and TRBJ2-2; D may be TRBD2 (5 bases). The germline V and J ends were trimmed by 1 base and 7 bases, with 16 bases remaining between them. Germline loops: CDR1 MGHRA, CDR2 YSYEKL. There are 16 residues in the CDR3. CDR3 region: CASSQVTLGPGGELFF. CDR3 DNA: TGCGCCAGCAGCCAAGTGACACTAGGGCCCGGCGGGGAGCTGTTTTTT.

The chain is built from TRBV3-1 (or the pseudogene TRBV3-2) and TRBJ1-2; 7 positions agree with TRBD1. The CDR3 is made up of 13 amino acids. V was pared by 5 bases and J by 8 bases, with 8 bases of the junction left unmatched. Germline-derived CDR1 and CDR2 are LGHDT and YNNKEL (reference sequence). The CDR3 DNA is TGTGCCAGCAGCGAAAGACAGGGTGGGGGCTACACCTTC. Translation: CASSERQGGGYTF.

The CDR3 DNA reads TGTGCCAGCAGTGAACAGATGACCCAGTACTTC. Residues: CASSEQMTQYF. The chain couples TRBV6-1 to TRBJ2-5; D ambiguous. Germline CDR1 MNHNS, CDR2 SASEGT. The CDR3 covers 11 residues. Trimming took 2 bases from V and 7 from J, leaving 5 bases between them.

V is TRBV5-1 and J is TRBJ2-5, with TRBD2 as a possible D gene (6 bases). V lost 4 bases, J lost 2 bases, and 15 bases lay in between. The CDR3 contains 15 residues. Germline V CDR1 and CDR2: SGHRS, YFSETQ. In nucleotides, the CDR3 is TGCGCCAGCAGCACCCGACTAGGAGTTCAAGAGACCCAGTACTTC. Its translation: CASSTRLGVQETQYF.

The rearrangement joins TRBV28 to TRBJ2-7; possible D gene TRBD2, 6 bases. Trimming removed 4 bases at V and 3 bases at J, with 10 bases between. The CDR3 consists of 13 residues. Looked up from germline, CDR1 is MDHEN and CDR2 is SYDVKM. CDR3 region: CASSSVGGYEQYF. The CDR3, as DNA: TGTGCCAGCAGTTCGGTGGGGGGCTACGAGCAGTACTTC.

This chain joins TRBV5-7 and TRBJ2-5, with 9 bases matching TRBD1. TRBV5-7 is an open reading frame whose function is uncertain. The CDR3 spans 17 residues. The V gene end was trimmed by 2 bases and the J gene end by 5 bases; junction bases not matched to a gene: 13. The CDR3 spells CASSFRGEDRGGETQYF. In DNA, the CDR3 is TGTGCCAGCAGCTTCAGGGGGGAGGACAGGGGAGGCGAGACCCAGTACTTC.